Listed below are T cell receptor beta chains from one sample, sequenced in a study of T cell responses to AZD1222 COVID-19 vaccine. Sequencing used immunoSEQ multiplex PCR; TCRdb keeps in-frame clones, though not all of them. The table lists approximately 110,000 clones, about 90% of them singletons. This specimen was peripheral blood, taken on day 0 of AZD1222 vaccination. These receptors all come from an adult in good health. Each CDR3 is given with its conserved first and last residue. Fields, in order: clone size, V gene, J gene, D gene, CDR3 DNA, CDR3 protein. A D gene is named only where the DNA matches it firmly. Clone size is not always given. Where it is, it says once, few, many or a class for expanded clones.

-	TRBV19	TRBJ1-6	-	TGTGCCAGTCGCCGGGACGAAAATTCACCCCTCCACTTT	CASRRDENSPLHF
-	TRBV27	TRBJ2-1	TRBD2	TGTGCCAGTAGTTCATGGACTAGATCCCACAATGAGCAGTTCTTC	CASSSWTRSHNEQFF
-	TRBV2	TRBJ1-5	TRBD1	TGTGCCGGGTCCCGGGACAGGGATCAGGATCAGCCCCAGCATTTT	CAGSRDRDQDQPQHF
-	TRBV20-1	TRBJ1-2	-	TGCAGTGCTCACGAGTATGGCTACACCTTC	CSAHEYGYTF
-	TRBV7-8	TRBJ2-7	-	TGTGCCAGCAGCCCCGAGGGGAGCTCCTACGAGCAGTACTTC	CASSPEGSSYEQYF
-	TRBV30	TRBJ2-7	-	TGTGCCTGGGAATCAGGGGTTGGTTACGAGCAGTACTTC	CAWESGVGYEQYF
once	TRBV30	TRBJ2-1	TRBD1	TGTGCCTGGGGTCGGGGACAGCGTGAGCAGTTCTTC	CAWGRGQREQFF
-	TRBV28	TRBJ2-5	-	TGTGCCAGCAGTTCCCCATTCGTAGCGGAGGAGACCCAGTACTTC	CASSSPFVAEETQYF
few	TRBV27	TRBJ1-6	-	TGTGCCAGCAGTTTGTCCCACAGCTCCTTTGAGGCTTCCTATAATTCACCCCTCCACTTT	CASSLSHSSFEASYNSPLHF
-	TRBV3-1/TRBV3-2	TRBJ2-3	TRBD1	TGTGCCAGCAGCCAAGTACCGGGACAGGGTTCGGATACGCAGTATTTT	CASSQVPGQGSDTQYF
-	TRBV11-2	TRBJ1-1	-	TGTGCCAGCAGCTTAATGGAGAACACTGAAGCTTTCTTT	CASSLMENTEAFF
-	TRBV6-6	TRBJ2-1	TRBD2	TGTGCCAGCCGCGGGAGCTCGTACAATGAGCAGTTCTTC	CASRGSSYNEQFF
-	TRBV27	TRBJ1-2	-	TGTGCCAGCAGTGGGGCGTGGGGGGGCGCCCACTATGGCTACACCTTC	CASSGAWGGAHYGYTF
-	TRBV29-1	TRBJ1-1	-	TGCAGCGTTGTGAAGGTAACTGAAGCTTTCTTT	CSVVKVTEAFF
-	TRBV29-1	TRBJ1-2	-	TGCAGCGTTGTCCAGGGTGACTATGGCTACACCTTC	CSVVQGDYGYTF
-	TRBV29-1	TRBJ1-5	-	TGCAGCGCGGGGGACAACAATCAGCCCCAGCATTTT	CSAGDNNQPQHF
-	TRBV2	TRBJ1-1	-	TGTGCCAGCACCAGACAACTTGGATCAGATTTGGACACTGAAGCTTTCTTT	CASTRQLGSDLDTEAFF
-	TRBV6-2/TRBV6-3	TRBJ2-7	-	TGTGCCAGCAGTTACTCGGGGGGTAGCTCCTACGAGCAGTACTTC	CASSYSGGSSYEQYF
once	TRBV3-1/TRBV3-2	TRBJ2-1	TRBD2	TGTGCCAGCCGGGGGGGGATAAAGGATGAGCAGTTCTTC	CASRGGIKDEQFF
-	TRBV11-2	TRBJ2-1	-	TGTGCCAGCAGCTTAGCCGGCAGGGGAGAGTACAATGAGCAGTTCTTC	CASSLAGRGEYNEQFF
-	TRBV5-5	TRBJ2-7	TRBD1	TGTGCCAGCAGCTTTTACGGGACAGGTCCTTCCGAGCAGTACTTC	CASSFYGTGPSEQYF
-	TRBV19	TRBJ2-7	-	TGTGCCAGTAGTATAGATGGGGGGCATGGTATCTACGAGCAGTACTTC	CASSIDGGHGIYEQYF
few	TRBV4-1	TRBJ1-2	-	TGCGCCAGCAGCGAAAAGGGCACCTTCGGTGGCTACACCTTC	CASSEKGTFGGYTF
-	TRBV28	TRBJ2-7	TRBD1	TGTGCCAGCAGTTTGGAGGGGACAGGCAACTACGAGCAGTACTTC	CASSLEGTGNYEQYF